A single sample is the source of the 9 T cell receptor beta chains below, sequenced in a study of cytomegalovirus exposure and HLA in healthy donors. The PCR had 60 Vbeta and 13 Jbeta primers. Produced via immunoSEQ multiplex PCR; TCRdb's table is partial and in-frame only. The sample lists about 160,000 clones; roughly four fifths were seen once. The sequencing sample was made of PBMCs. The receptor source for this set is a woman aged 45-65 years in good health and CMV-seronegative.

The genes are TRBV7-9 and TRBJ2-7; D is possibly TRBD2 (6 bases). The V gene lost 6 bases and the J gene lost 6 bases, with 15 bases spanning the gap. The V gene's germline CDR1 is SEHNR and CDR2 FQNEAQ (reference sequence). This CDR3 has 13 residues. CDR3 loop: CASSLGSEGEQYF. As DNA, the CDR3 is TGTGCCAGCAGTCTCGGGAGCGAAGGCGAGCAGTACTTC.

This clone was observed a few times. The CDR3, as DNA: TGTGCCAGCAGCCAGCCGGGACAGATAAACAATGAGCAGTTCTTC. Protein sequence: CASSQPGQINNEQFF. This chain connects TRBV7-9 to TRBJ2-1; 7 bases are shared with TRBD1. V trimming: 5 bases; J trimming: 5 bases; junction bases outside the gene matches: 9. Germline V lookup: CDR1 SEHNR, CDR2 FQNEAQ (reference sequence). This CDR3 is 15 amino acids long.

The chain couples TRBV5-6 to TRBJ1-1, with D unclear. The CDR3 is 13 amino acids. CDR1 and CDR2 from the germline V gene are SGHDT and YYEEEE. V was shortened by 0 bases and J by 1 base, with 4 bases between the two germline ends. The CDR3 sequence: CASSLAENTEAFF. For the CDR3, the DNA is TGTGCCAGCAGCTTGGCAGAGAACACTGAAGCTTTCTTT.

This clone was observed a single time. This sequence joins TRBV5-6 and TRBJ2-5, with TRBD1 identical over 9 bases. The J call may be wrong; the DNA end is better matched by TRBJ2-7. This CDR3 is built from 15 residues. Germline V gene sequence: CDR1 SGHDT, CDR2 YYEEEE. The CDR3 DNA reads TGTGCCAGCAGCTCCGACAGGGGGTTATCCTACGAGCAGTACTTC. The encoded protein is CASSSDRGLSYEQYF.

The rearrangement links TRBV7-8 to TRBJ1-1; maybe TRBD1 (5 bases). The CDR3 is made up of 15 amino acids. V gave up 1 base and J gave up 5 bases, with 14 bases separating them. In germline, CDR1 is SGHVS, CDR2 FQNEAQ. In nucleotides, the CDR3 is TGTGCCAGCAGCTTAGGATCCCGGGGGGGAACTGAAGCTTTCTTT. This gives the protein CASSLGSRGGTEAFF.

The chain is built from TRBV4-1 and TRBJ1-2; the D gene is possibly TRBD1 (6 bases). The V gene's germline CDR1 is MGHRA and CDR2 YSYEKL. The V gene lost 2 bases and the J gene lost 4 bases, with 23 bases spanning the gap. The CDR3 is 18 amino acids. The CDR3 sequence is CASSQQLFTGPRGYGYTF. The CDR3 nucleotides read TGCGCCAGCAGCCAACAACTTTTTACAGGGCCCCGGGGCTATGGCTACACCTTC.

CDR3 region: CALLRDPFCGGCNEQFF. CDR3 DNA sequence: TGTGCCCTCCTCCGGGACCCGTTTTGCGGGGGGTGTAATGAGCAGTTCTTC. This sequence joins TRBV30 and TRBJ2-1; 8 bases map to TRBD2. Trimming cost V 8 bases and J 7 bases; bases outside gene matches: 22. Per the germline V gene, CDR1 is GTSNPN and CDR2 is SVGIG (reference sequence). The CDR3 consists of 17 residues.

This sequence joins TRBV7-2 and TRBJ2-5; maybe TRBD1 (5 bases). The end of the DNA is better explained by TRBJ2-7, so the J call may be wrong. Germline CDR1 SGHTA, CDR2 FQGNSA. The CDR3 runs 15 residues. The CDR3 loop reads CASSSRQTTSYEQYF. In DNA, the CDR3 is TGTGCCAGCAGCTCTCGACAGACCACCTCCTACGAGCAGTACTTC.

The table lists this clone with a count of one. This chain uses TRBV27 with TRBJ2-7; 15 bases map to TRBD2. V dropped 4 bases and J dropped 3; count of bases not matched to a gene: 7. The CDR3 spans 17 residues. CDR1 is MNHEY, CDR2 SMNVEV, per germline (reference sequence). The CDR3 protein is CASSSIPGLAGGYEQYF. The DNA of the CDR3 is TGTGCCAGCAGTTCCATCCCGGGACTAGCGGGGGGCTACGAGCAGTACTTC.